This T cell receptor (beta chain) stems from a study of glioma-infiltrating T cells after dendritic cell vaccination. Study-level points and caveats: Higher TCR clonality did not directly relate to longer survival.

Worth noting for this clone: Its antigen is currently unknown.

Clones were read by immunoSEQ multiplex PCR, and TCRdb kept only the in-frame ones, dropping some. The data contain more than 95,000 clones, approximately 80% of them singletons. Germline loops: CDR1 LNHNV, CDR2 YYDKDF (reference sequence). This CDR3 contains 18 residues. Trimming took off 3 bases at V and 0 bases at J, with 20 bases between the two ends. Noted time point: after dendritic cell vaccination, including at tumor progression/relapse. The chain combines TRBV15 with TRBJ1-1, with a possible D match to TRBD1 (5 bases). Material: blood, obtained after dendritic cell vaccination. This sequence originates from a human donor with glioblastoma. This chain's CDR3 is CATSSPSERPGMNTEAFF. Written as DNA, the CDR3 is TGTGCCACCAGCAGCCCCTCTGAAAGACCAGGGATGAACACTGAAGCTTTCTTT.